The source of this T cell receptor beta chain is a study of response to subunit inactivated influenza vaccine. Between the trimmed V and J ends, which lost 1 base and 2 bases, there was a span of 15 bases. The CDR3 spans 16 residues. Germline CDR1 reads LGHNA; CDR2 reads YNFKEQ. TCRdb re-called the RT-PCR reads through MiXCR, storing one row per CDR3 protein. Among about 540,000 distinct CDR3 sequences listed, roughly 25% were seen once. The same sample was also used in a study of T cells expressing NK-cell markers. Per that paper: TCR beta libraries carry UMIs added by 5'RACE template switching. The eight sequenced donors comprised seven who were HCMV-seropositive and one who was seronegative. As a fraction of CD8+ T cells, dominant NKG2C+ clonotypes reached about 1.0-7.5% in six donors.

Here the sequenced sample was CD4+ T cells sorted from PBMCs, taken roughly 12 days after vaccination. The TCR comes from a man aged 50-60 years who received an inactivated influenza vaccine. J is TRBJ2-7 and V is TRBV4-2; TRBD1 is a possible D gene (6 bases). The CDR3, as DNA: TGTGCCAGCAGCCAAGCTTCAAGACAGGTGGCCTACGAGCAGTACTTC. Translating gives CASSQASRQVAYEQYF.